The 23 T cell receptor beta chains in this list originate from one sample, sequenced in a study of cytomegalovirus exposure and HLA in healthy donors. Amplification used 60 Vbeta primers and 13 Jbeta primers. Generated by immunoSEQ multiplex PCR, the TCRdb table keeps only in-frame clones and is missing some. The specimen's table records more than 90,000 clones. The sample was PBMCs. The receptors here all came from a man aged 40-50 years in good health and CMV-seropositive.

The rearrangement joins TRBV6-6 to TRBJ1-5; 7 bases align to TRBD1. J gave up 2 bases and V 7 bases, and 2 bases lay outside the gene matches. From germline, CDR1 is MNHNY and CDR2 SVGAGI (reference sequence). The CDR3 runs 13 residues. The CDR3 loop reads CASKDRGNQPQHF. CDR3 DNA sequence: TGTGCCAGCAAAGACAGGGGCAATCAGCCCCAGCATTTT.

The J gene is TRBJ2-3, the V gene TRBV7-9; 7 nucleotides match TRBD1. J was trimmed by 5 bases and V by 7 bases; bases with no gene match: 15. This CDR3 is 16 amino acids long. Per the germline V gene, CDR1 is SEHNR and CDR2 is FQNEAQ (reference sequence). CDR3 nucleotide sequence: TGTGCCAGCACTCCCTTCGCCACAGGGGCCCAAGATACGCAGTATTTT. Translation gives CASTPFATGAQDTQYF.

The chain is built from TRBV5-1 and TRBJ1-1, with a weak D call TRBD1 (6 bases). V was cut by 2 bases and J by 2 bases, with 13 bases left in between. This CDR3 contains 15 residues. Germline V gene sequence: CDR1 SGHRS, CDR2 YFSETQ. CDR3 nucleotides: TGCGCCAGCAGCTTCACCGGGACACCCAACACTGAAGCTTTCTTT. It is translated as CASSFTGTPNTEAFF. Together with reference TRBV5-1 and TRBJ1-1, the CDR3 gives the full variable domain: KAGVTQTPRYLIKTRGQQVTLSCSPISGHRSVSWYQQTPGQGLQFLFEYFSETQRNKGNFPGRFSGRQFSNSRSEMNVSTLELGDSALYLCASSFTGTPNTEAFFGQGTRLTVV.

The chain uses TRBV5-1 and TRBJ2-7; 8 bases line up with TRBD2. J was trimmed by 3 bases and V by 3 bases; bases with no gene match: 5. The length of the CDR3 is 14 residues. Per germline, CDR1 SGHRS and CDR2 YFSETQ. The CDR3 sequence: CASSWTSKGYEQYF. The CDR3 coding sequence is TGCGCCAGCAGCTGGACTAGCAAGGGCTACGAGCAGTACTTC.

The chain employs TRBV19 and TRBJ2-1, with 8 bases lining up with TRBD1. The CDR3 runs to 14 residues. Germline values: CDR1 LNHDA, CDR2 SQIVND (reference sequence). With V trimmed by 10 bases and J by 1 base, 6 bases remained unmatched. CDR3 DNA: TGTGCCACTACGACAGGGGCTTCCTACAATGAGCAGTTCTTC. Its translation: CATTTGASYNEQFF.

Concerning this clone itself: Compared with germline, one end of the junction differs, possibly owing to a read error. The DNA of the CDR3 is TGTGCCAGCAGATTGGGTCGCGGGGTTTACAATGAGCAGTTCTTC. It encodes CASRLGRGVYNEQFF. This chain connects TRBV5-6 to TRBJ2-1; D might be TRBD2 (6 bases). The CDR3 sequence is 15 residues long. CDR1 is SGHDT and CDR2 is YYEEEE in the germline V gene.

This chain connects TRBV19 to TRBJ2-1; D is uncertain. CDR1 is LNHDA and CDR2 is SQIVND in the germline V gene (reference sequence). The CDR3 covers 13 residues. V shed 10 bases and J shed 0 bases, with 10 bases lying between them. CDR3 protein: CATQRSSYNEQFF. The CDR3 coding sequence is TGTGCCACACAGAGAAGCTCCTACAATGAGCAGTTCTTC.

This CDR3 reads CASRWREFTYEQYF. The CDR3, as DNA: TGTGCCAGCAGGTGGCGGGAGTTCACCTACGAGCAGTACTTC. V usage is TRBV2 and J usage is TRBJ2-7; 7 bases match TRBD2. The CDR3 totals 14 residues. V trimming: 6 bases; J trimming: 2 bases; junction bases outside the gene matches: 7. Germline assignment: CDR1 SNHLY and CDR2 FYNNEI.

Turning to this clone: The sample carries other DNA sequences with the same CDR3. The chain links TRBV19 to TRBJ2-2, with D perhaps matching TRBD1 (6 bases). Germline CDR1 LNHDA, CDR2 SQIVND (reference sequence). The CDR3 contains 14 residues. The V end was cut by 0 bases, the J end by 5 bases, with 7 bases between. The CDR3 spells CASSIDRGTGELFF. The CDR3 nucleotides read TGTGCCAGTAGTATAGACAGGGGTACCGGGGAGCTGTTTTTT. Full variable domain (rest looked up from reference TRBV19 and TRBJ2-2): DGGITQSPKYLFRKEGQNVTLSCEQNLNHDAMYWYRQDPGQGLRLIYYSQIVNDFQKGDIAEGYSVSREKKESFPLTVTSAQKNPTAFYLCASSIDRGTGELFFGEGSRLTVL.

The chain couples TRBV28 to TRBJ2-6; D remains ambiguous. Germline CDR1 MDHEN, CDR2 SYDVKM. Trimming took off 6 bases at V and 4 bases at J, with 13 bases between the two ends. The CDR3 is 15 amino acids. CDR3 in DNA: TGTGCCAGCAGCCGCGCCCCGGTAGGGGCCAACGTCCTGACTTTC. Translation gives CASSRAPVGANVLTF.

The CDR3 region has the DNA TGTGCTAGTGGTTTGGGACTAGCGGGAGAGACAGATACGCAGTATTTT. Its translation is CASGLGLAGETDTQYF. The V call is TRBV12-5, the J call TRBJ2-3; 12 bases are a match to TRBD2. Trimming at V came to 1 base and at J to 3 bases, leaving 2 bases not matched to a gene. Germline CDR1 is LGHNT and CDR2 is FRNRAP. This CDR3 is 16 amino acids long.

The gene calls are TRBV6-1 and TRBJ2-3, with TRBD2 matching over 11 bases. With 3 bases clipped from V and 9 bases from J, the junction kept 5 bases outside the gene matches. This CDR3 region has 14 residues. CDR1 and CDR2 (germline): MNHNS, SASEGT. Here the CDR3 reads CASSDSGRARTQYF. The CDR3 DNA sequence: TGTGCCAGCAGTGATAGCGGGAGGGCGCGGACGCAGTATTTT.

This chain joins TRBV6-1 and TRBJ1-5, with 10 bases lining up with TRBD1. There are 15 residues in the CDR3. Germline CDR1 MNHNS, CDR2 SASEGT. Germline trimming cut 2 bases from V and 6 bases from J; bases unmatched to any gene: 4. The CDR3 sequence is CASSESGQGIQPQHF. The CDR3 DNA sequence: TGTGCCAGCAGTGAATCGGGACAGGGGATTCAGCCCCAGCATTTT.

The chain carries TRBV7-9 and TRBJ2-7; 11 bases line up with TRBD2. V lost 5 bases and J lost 4; bases outside the gene matches: 7. The CDR3 extends over 15 amino acids. Germline V gives CDR1 SEHNR, CDR2 FQNEAQ (reference sequence). The CDR3 nucleotides read TGTGCCAGCAGCCATGGGGGACTAGCGGAATACGAGCAGTACTTC. Its protein is CASSHGGLAEYEQYF.

This chain links TRBV18 with TRBJ2-1; TRBD2 agrees at 10 bases. Germline V gives CDR1 KGHSH, CDR2 LQKENI. J was trimmed by 0 bases and V by 3 bases; bases with no gene match: 5. This CDR3 region has 17 residues. The DNA of the CDR3 is TGTGCCAGCTCACCTTTTTCTAGCGGGAGCTCCTACAATGAGCAGTTCTTC. This encodes CASSPFSSGSSYNEQFF.

V usage is TRBV6-1 and J usage is TRBJ1-1, with TRBD1 identical over 8 bases. Germline V CDR1 and CDR2: MNHNS, SASEGT. The CDR3 has 13 amino acids. The J segment lost 3 bases and the V segment lost 3 bases, leaving 0 bases of the junction unmatched. This CDR3 reads CASSDRGHTEAFF. The CDR3 bases are TGTGCCAGCAGTGACAGGGGGCACACTGAAGCTTTCTTT.

This chain joins TRBV6-6 and TRBJ2-3, with 8 bases lining up with TRBD1. The ends lost 6 bases at V and 0 bases at J; junction bases unmatched: 5. The CDR3 is made up of 15 amino acids. The germline V gene has CDR1 MNHNY and CDR2 SVGAGI (reference sequence). The CDR3 DNA reads TGTGCCAGCAGACAGACAGGGGATAGCACAGATACGCAGTATTTT. This codes for CASRQTGDSTDTQYF.

As for this clone: The sample carries other DNA sequences with the same CDR3. V gene TRBV11-2 combines with J gene TRBJ2-7; 10 bases align to TRBD2. From germline, CDR1 is SGHAT and CDR2 FQNNGV. The CDR3 totals 15 residues. V trimming: 1 base; J trimming: 2 bases; junction bases outside the gene matches: 2. CDR3 protein: CASSLGLAGAYEQYF. The CDR3 DNA is TGTGCCAGCAGCTTAGGTCTAGCGGGGGCCTACGAGCAGTACTTC.

This chain uses TRBV2 with TRBJ2-2, with 10 nucleotides matching TRBD2. The CDR3 is made up of 15 amino acids. Per the germline V gene, CDR1 is SNHLY and CDR2 is FYNNEI. V was pared by 5 bases and J by 1 base, with 1 base of the junction left unmatched. The chain's CDR3 is CASSRTSGNTGELFF. In nucleotides, the CDR3 is TGTGCCAGCAGTAGGACTAGCGGGAACACCGGGGAGCTGTTTTTT.

V is TRBV4-2 and J is TRBJ2-7, with 7 bases lining up with TRBD2. Germline V gene data show CDR1 as LGHNA and CDR2 as YNFKEQ. The length of the CDR3 is 16 residues. Trimming removed 0 bases from V and 0 bases from J; junction bases left unmatched: 5. Here the CDR3 DNA reads TGTGCCAGCAGCCAAGAAAGCGGGACGGGCTCCTACGAGCAGTACTTC. As protein: CASSQESGTGSYEQYF.

V gene TRBV5-6 combines with J gene TRBJ1-3, with D unclear. The germline V gene has CDR1 SGHDT and CDR2 YYEEEE. CDR3 length: 17 amino acids. V was clipped by 0 bases and J by 0 bases, with 13 bases between them. The CDR3 sequence is CASSLGGFLSSGNTIYF. CDR3 sequence (DNA): TGTGCCAGCAGCTTGGGCGGGTTCCTGAGCTCTGGAAACACCATATATTTT.

The chain employs TRBV9 and TRBJ2-1; TRBD2 matches 12 bases. Germline CDR1 reads SGDLS; CDR2 reads YYNGEE. The CDR3 extends over 17 amino acids. V lost 4 bases and J lost 3; bases outside the gene matches: 8. CDR3 sequence: CASSHRLAGENYNEQFF. In DNA, the CDR3 is TGTGCCAGCAGCCACCGACTAGCGGGAGAAAACTACAATGAGCAGTTCTTC.

The chain is built from TRBV29-1 and TRBJ1-2, with D perhaps matching TRBD1 (5 bases). Germline CDR1 SQVTM, CDR2 ANQGSEA. Trimming stripped 2 bases from V and 4 bases from J, with 11 bases between. CDR3 length equals 13 residues. CDR3 nucleotides: TGCAGCGTTGAAAGGGTCAGGGCCTATGGCTACACCTTC. Translation: CSVERVRAYGYTF.